These 6 T cell receptor beta chains were all obtained from the same sample, sequenced in a study of TIL therapy for anti-PD-1-resistant metastatic lung cancer. Noted time point: pre-treatment sample, taken before nivolumab and TIL therapy. Sequencing used immunoSEQ v3. Sequencing was performed with immunoSEQ multiplex PCR; in TCRdb, only in-frame clones are kept and a portion is missing. The sample has about 50,000 clones; 70% to 90% are singletons. Here the sequenced sample was blood, taken at baseline. The receptors were gathered from a person aged 25-79 years with non-small cell lung cancer.

In its sample, this clone was seen once. This chain connects TRBV27 to TRBJ2-2; 7 positions match TRBD1. The CDR3 totals 14 residues. Germline assignment: CDR1 MNHEY and CDR2 SMNVEV (reference sequence). The junction had 6 bases not matched to a gene; V was cut back by 4 bases and J by 7 bases. The CDR3 coding sequence is TGTGCCAGCAGTTCAACAGGGGTAGGCGGGGAGCTGTTTTTT. Protein product: CASSSTGVGGELFF.

This clone was counted a few times. J is TRBJ1-1 and V is TRBV7-9; TRBD1 matches at 8 bases. CDR3 length equals 16 residues. Trimming removed 1 base from V and 0 bases from J; junction bases left unmatched: 4. Germline CDR1 reads SEHNR; CDR2 reads FQNEAQ (reference sequence). Here the CDR3 DNA reads TGTGCCAGCAGCTTAGGCTCGGGACAGGTGAACACTGAAGCTTTCTTT. Protein sequence: CASSLGSGQVNTEAFF. The full variable domain, its missing parts supplied by reference TRBV7-9 and TRBJ1-1, is DTGVSQNPRHKITKRGQNVTFRCDPISEHNRLYWYRQTLGQGPEFLTYFQNEAQLEKSRLLSDRFSAERPKGSFSTLEIQRTEQGDSAMYLCASSLGSGQVNTEAFFGQGTRLTVV.

This chain uses TRBV6-5 with TRBJ1-4; D remains unclear. The ends were cut back, 2 bases at V and 0 bases at J, with 10 bases in the middle. The germline V gene has CDR1 MNHEY and CDR2 SVGAGI. This CDR3 comprises 16 residues. CDR3 protein: CASSYAVPATNEKLFF. As DNA, the CDR3 is TGTGCCAGCAGTTACGCTGTTCCTGCAACTAATGAAAAACTGTTTTTT.

This chain uses TRBV30 with TRBJ2-7; no clear D gene. The CDR3 is made up of 11 amino acids. The germline V gene has CDR1 GTSNPN and CDR2 SVGIG (reference sequence). V was clipped by 5 bases and J by 2 bases, with 7 bases between them. This CDR3 reads CAWGEAYEQYF. The DNA for the CDR3 is TGTGCCTGGGGAGAGGCCTACGAGCAGTACTTC.

The chain links TRBV5-6 to TRBJ2-2; D unresolved. The CDR3 sequence is 13 residues long. The V gene's germline CDR1 is SGHDT and CDR2 YYEEEE. Trimming stripped 7 bases from V and 6 bases from J, with 13 bases between. In nucleotides, the CDR3 is TGTGCCAGCCTCCAGTGGGGTCCCGGGGAGCTGTTTTTT. This codes for CASLQWGPGELFF.

The chain combines TRBV11-2 with TRBJ1-6; no clear D gene. Germline V gives CDR1 SGHAT, CDR2 FQNNGV. The CDR3 consists of 12 residues. Trimming cost V 5 bases and J 5 bases, with 4 bases left between them. CDR3 sequence reads: CASSQNNSPLHF. The CDR3 DNA sequence: TGTGCCAGCAGCCAAAATAATTCACCCCTCCACTTT.